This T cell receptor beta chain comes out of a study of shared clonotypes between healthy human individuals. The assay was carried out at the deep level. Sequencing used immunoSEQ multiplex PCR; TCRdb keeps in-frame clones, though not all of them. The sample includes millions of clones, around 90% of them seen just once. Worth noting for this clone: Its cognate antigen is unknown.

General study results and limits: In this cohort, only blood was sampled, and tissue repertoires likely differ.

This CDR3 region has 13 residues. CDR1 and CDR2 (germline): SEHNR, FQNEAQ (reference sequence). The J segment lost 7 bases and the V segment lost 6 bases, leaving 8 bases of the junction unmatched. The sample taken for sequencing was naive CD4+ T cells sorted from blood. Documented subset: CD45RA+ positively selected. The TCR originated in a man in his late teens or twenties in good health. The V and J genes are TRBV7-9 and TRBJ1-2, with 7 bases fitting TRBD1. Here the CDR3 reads CASRPDRVTGYTF. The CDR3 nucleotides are TGTGCCAGCAGGCCCGACAGGGTGACTGGCTACACCTTC.